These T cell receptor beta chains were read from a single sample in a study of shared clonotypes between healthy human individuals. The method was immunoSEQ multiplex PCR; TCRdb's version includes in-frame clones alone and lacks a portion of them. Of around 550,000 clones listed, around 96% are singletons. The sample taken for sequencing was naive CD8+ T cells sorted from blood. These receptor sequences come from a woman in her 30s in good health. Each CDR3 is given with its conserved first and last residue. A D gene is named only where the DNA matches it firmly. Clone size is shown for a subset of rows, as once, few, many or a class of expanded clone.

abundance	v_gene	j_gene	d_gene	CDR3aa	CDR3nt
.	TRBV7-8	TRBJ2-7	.	CASSLTRFEGPYEQYF	TGTGCCAGCAGTTTGACGAGGTTCGAGGGGCCCTACGAGCAGTACTTC
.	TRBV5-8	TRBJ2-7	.	CASSLGNEQYF	TGTGCCAGCAGCTTGGGGAACGAGCAGTACTTC
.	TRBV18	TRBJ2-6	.	CASSPPRGLPGANVLTF	TGTGCCAGCTCACCACCGCGAGGGCTTCCTGGGGCCAACGTCCTGACTTTC
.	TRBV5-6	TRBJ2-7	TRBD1	CASSIGTGGYEQYF	TGTGCCAGCAGCATAGGGACAGGAGGATACGAGCAGTACTTC
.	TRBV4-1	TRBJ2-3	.	CASSRVAASTDTQYF	TGCGCCAGCAGCCGAGTAGCAGCTAGCACAGATACGCAGTATTTT
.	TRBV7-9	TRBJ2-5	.	CASSPRRQETQYF	TGTGCCAGCAGCCCCCGCCGTCAAGAGACCCAGTACTTC
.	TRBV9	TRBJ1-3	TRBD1	CASSTSGGGNTIYF	TGTGCCAGCAGCACGTCAGGGGGTGGAAACACCATATATTTT
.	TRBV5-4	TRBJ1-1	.	CASSSGQDTDTEAFF	TGTGCCAGCAGCTCCGGGCAGGATACGGACACTGAAGCTTTCTTT
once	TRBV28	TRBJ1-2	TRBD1	CASSLSPRTGLYGYTF	TGTGCCAGCAGCCTTAGCCCTCGGACAGGGCTCTATGGCTACACCTTC
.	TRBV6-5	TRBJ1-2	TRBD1	CASSDVQGADGYTF	TGTGCCAGCAGTGACGTACAGGGGGCAGATGGCTACACCTTC
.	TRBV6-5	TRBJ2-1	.	CASSYGRPEYNEQFF	TGTGCCAGCAGTTACGGTAGACCAGAATACAATGAGCAGTTCTTC
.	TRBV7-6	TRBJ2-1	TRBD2	CASSLFWGGSTYNEQFF	TGTGCCAGCAGCTTATTTTGGGGCGGGAGCACCTACAATGAGCAGTTCTTC
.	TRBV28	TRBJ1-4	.	CASSTPTLREINEKLFF	TGTGCCAGCAGCACACCTACCCTCAGGGAGATTAATGAAAAACTGTTTTTT
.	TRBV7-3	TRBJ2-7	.	CASSPTAGEQYF	TGTGCCAGCAGCCCGACGGCGGGGGAGCAGTACTTC
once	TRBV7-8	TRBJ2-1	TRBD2	CASSQGLAGGINEQFF	TGTGCCAGCAGCCAGGGACTAGCGGGAGGCATCAATGAGCAGTTCTTC
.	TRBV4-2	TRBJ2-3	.	CASSQDGDYLDTQYF	TGTGCCAGCAGCCAAGACGGCGACTACCTAGATACGCAGTATTTT
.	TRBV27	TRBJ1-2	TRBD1	CASSLGTAYGYTF	TGTGCCAGCAGTCTCGGGACAGCCTATGGCTACACCTTC
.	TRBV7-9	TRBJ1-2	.	CASSMTNFYGYTF	TGTGCCAGCAGCATGACCAATTTCTATGGCTACACCTTC
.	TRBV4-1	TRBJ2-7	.	CASSQGLAYEQYF	TGCGCCAGCAGCCAAGGTCTAGCCTACGAGCAGTACTTC
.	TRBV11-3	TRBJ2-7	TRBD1	CASSLEGGQGASYEQYF	TGTGCCAGCAGCTTAGAGGGGGGACAGGGGGCCTCCTACGAGCAGTACTTC
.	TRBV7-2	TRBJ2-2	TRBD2	CASSPGTSGSRVNTGELFF	TGTGCCAGCAGCCCCGGGACTAGCGGGAGCAGGGTTAACACCGGGGAGCTGTTTTTT
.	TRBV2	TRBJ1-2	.	CASSAGRMDGYTF	TGTGCCAGCAGTGCGGGCCGGATGGATGGCTACACCTTC
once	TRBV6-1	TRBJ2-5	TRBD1	CASSQRDRPQETQYF	TGTGCCAGCAGTCAAAGGGACAGGCCTCAAGAGACCCAGTACTTC
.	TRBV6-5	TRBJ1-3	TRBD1	CASSYQGVGNTIYF	TGTGCCAGCAGTTACCAGGGGGTCGGAAACACCATATATTTT
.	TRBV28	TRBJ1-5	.	CASNRDTEGNQPQHF	TGTGCCAGCAACCGGGACACGGAGGGAAATCAGCCCCAGCATTTT
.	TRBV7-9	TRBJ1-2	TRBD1	CASSFSDRTYYGYTF	TGTGCCAGCAGCTTCTCGGACAGGACCTACTATGGCTACACCTTC
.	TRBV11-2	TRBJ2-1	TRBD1	CASSGQGAWNEQFF	TGTGCCAGCAGCGGACAGGGGGCTTGGAATGAGCAGTTCTTC
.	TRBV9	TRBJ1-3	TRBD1	CASSVADRSGNTIYF	TGTGCCAGCAGCGTGGCGGACAGGTCTGGAAACACCATATATTTT
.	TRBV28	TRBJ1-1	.	CASSLGGEGPEAFF	TGTGCCAGCAGTTTAGGGGGGGAGGGCCCTGAAGCTTTCTTT
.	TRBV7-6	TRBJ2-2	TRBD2	CASSTRTSGENNFGELFF	TGTGCCAGCAGCACTAGGACTAGCGGAGAAAATAACTTCGGGGAGCTGTTTTTT
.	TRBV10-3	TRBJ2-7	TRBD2	CAIRGGSEYEQYF	TGTGCCATCCGAGGCGGGAGTGAATACGAGCAGTACTTC
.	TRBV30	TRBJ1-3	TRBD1	CAWSSMTGLSGNTIYF	TGTGCCTGGAGTTCCATGACAGGGCTCTCTGGAAACACCATATATTTT
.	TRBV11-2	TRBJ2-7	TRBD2	CASSLGPYTSGRARDEQYF	TGTGCCAGCAGCTTGGGCCCATATACTAGCGGGAGGGCCCGGGACGAGCAGTACTTC
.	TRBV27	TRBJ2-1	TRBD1	CASSTGGSYNEQFF	TGTGCCAGCAGTACAGGGGGCTCCTACAATGAGCAGTTCTTC